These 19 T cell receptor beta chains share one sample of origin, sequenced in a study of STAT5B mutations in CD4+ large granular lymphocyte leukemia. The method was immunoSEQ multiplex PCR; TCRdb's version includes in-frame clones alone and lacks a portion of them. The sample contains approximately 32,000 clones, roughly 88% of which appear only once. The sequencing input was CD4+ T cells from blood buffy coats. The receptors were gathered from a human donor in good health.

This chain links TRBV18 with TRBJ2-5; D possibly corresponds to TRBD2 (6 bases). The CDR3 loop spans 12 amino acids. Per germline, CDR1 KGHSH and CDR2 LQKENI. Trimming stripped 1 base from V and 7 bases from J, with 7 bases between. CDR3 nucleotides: TGTGCCAGCTCACCACGGGGGGTGACCCAGTACTTC. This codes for CASSPRGVTQYF.

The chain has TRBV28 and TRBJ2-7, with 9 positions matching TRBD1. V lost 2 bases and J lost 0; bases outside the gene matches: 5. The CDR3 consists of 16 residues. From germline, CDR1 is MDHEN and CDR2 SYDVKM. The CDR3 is CASSLRPGQGSYEQYF. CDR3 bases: TGTGCCAGCAGTTTACGACCGGGACAGGGCTCCTACGAGCAGTACTTC.

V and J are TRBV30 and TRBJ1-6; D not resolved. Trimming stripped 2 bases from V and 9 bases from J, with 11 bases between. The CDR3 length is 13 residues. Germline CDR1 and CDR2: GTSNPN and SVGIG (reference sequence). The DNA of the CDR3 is TGTGCCTGGAGTCTATATTCCTCTTCACCCCTCCACTTT. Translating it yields CAWSLYSSSPLHF. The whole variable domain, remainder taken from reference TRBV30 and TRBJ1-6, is SQTIHQWPATLVQPVGSPLSLECTVEGTSNPNLYWYRQAAGRGLQLLFYSVGIGQISSEVPQNLSASRPQDRQFILSSKKLLLSDSGFYLCAWSLYSSSPLHFGNGTRLTVT.

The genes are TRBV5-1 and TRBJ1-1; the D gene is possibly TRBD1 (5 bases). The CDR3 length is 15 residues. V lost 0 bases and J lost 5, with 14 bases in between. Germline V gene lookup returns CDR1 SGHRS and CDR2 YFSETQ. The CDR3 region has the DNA TGCGCCAGCAGCTTGGGGATCGGGACGGTGACTGAAGCTTTCTTT. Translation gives CASSLGIGTVTEAFF. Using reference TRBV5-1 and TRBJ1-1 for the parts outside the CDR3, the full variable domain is KAGVTQTPRYLIKTRGQQVTLSCSPISGHRSVSWYQQTPGQGLQFLFEYFSETQRNKGNFPGRFSGRQFSNSRSEMNVSTLELGDSALYLCASSLGIGTVTEAFFGQGTRLTVV.

Written as DNA, the CDR3 is TGCAGCGCCGGGACAGCCTCCTACGAGCAGTACTTC. Translating it yields CSAGTASYEQYF. V gene TRBV29-1 combines with J gene TRBJ2-7, with 7 bases identical to TRBD1. The CDR3 is 12 amino acids. V lost 7 bases to trimming and J lost 0 bases; unmatched junction nucleotides: 3. In germline, CDR1 is SQVTM, CDR2 ANQGSEA.

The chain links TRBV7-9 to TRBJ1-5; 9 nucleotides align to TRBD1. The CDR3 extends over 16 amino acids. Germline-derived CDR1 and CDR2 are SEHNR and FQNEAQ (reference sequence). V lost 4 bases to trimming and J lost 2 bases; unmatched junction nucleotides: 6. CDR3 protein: CASSSGTGRGNQPQHF. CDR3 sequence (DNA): TGTGCCAGCAGCTCCGGGACAGGGCGGGGCAATCAGCCCCAGCATTTT.

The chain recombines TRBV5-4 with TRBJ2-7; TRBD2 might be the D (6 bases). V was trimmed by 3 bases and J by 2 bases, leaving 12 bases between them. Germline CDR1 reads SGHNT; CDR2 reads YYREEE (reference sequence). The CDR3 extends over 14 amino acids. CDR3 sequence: CASSSPGTAYEQYF. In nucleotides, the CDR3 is TGTGCCAGCAGCTCGCCAGGGACTGCCTACGAGCAGTACTTC.

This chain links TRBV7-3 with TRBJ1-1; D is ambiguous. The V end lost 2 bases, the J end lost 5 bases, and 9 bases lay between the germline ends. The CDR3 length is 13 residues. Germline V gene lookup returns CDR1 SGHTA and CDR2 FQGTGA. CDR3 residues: CASSLLGVTEAFF. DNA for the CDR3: TGTGCCAGCAGCTTATTGGGAGTAACTGAAGCTTTCTTT.

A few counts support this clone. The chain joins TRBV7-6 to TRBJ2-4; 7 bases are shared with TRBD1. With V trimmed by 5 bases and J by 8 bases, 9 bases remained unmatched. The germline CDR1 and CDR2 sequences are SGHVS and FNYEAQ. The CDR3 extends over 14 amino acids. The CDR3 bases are TGTGCCAGCAGCGGTGGACAGGCTAGGGACATTCAGTACTTC. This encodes CASSGGQARDIQYF.

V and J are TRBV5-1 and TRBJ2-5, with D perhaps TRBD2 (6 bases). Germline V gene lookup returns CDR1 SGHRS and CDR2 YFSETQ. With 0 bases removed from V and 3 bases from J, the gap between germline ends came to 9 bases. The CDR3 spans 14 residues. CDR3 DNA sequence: TGCGCCAGCAGCTTGGTTGGAGGGGAAGAGACCCAGTACTTC. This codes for CASSLVGGEETQYF.

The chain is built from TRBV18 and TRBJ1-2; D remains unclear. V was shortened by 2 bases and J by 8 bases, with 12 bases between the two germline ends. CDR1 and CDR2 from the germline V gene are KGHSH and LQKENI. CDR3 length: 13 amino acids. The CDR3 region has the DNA TGTGCCAGCTCACCAGACCAGACGAAAGGCTACACCTTC. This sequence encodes CASSPDQTKGYTF. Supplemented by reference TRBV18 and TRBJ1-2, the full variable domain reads NAGVMQNPRHLVRRRGQEARLRCSPMKGHSHVYWYRQLPEEGLKFMVYLQKENIIDESGMPKERFSAEFPKEGPSILRIQQVVRGDSAAYFCASSPDQTKGYTFGSGTRLTVV.

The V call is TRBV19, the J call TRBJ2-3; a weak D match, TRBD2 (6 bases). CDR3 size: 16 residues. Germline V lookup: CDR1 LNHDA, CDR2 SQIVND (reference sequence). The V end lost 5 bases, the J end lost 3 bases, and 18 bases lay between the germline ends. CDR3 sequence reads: CASSLSGRKGTDTQYF. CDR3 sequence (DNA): TGTGCCAGTAGTCTCTCCGGGAGAAAGGGAACAGATACGCAGTATTTT.

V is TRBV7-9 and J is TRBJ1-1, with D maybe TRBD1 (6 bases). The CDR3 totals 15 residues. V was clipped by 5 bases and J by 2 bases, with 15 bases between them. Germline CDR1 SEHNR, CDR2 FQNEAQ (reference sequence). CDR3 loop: CASSPGTSINTEAFF. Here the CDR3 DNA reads TGTGCCAGCAGCCCGGGGACAAGCATAAACACTGAAGCTTTCTTT.

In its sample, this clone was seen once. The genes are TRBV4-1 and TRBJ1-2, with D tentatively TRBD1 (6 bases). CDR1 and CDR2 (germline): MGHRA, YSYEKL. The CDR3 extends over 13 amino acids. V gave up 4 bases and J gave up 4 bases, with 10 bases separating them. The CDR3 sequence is CASSLQGGYGYTF. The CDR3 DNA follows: TGCGCCAGCAGCCTACAGGGAGGCTATGGCTACACCTTC.

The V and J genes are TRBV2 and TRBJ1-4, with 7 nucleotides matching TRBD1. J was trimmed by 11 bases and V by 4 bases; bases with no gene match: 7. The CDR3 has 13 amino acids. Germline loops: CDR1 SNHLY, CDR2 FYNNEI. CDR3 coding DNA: TGTGCCAGCAGTGTGGGACAGCAGGAGAAACTGTTTTTT. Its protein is CASSVGQQEKLFF.

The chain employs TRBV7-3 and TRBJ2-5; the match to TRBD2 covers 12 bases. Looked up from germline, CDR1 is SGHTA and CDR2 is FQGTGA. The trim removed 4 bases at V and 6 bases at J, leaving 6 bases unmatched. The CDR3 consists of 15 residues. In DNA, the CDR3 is TGTGCCAGCAGCTCGACTAGCGGGAGTGTACAGACCCAGTACTTC. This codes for CASSSTSGSVQTQYF.

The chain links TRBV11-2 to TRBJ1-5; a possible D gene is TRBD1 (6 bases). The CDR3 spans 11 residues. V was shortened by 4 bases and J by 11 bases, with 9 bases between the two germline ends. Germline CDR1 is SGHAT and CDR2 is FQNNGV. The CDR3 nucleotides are TGTGCCAGCAGCTCTGGACAGACCCAGCATTTT. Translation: CASSSGQTQHF.

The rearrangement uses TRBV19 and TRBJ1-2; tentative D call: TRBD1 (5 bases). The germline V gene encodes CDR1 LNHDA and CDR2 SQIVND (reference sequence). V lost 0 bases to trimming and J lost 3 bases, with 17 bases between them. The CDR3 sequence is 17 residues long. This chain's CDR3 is CASSIDRSEGRYYGYTF. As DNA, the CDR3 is TGTGCCAGTAGTATAGATAGGTCCGAGGGGCGGTACTATGGCTACACCTTC.

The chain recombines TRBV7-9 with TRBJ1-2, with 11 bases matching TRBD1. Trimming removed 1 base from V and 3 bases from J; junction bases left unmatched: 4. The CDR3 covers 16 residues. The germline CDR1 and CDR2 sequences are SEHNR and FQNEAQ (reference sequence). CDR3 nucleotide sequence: TGTGCCAGCAGCTTAGACCGGGACAGGGGGTACTATGGCTACACCTTC. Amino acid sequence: CASSLDRDRGYYGYTF. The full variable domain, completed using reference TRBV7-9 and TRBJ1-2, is DTGVSQNPRHKITKRGQNVTFRCDPISEHNRLYWYRQTLGQGPEFLTYFQNEAQLEKSRLLSDRFSAERPKGSFSTLEIQRTEQGDSAMYLCASSLDRDRGYYGYTFGSGTRLTVV.